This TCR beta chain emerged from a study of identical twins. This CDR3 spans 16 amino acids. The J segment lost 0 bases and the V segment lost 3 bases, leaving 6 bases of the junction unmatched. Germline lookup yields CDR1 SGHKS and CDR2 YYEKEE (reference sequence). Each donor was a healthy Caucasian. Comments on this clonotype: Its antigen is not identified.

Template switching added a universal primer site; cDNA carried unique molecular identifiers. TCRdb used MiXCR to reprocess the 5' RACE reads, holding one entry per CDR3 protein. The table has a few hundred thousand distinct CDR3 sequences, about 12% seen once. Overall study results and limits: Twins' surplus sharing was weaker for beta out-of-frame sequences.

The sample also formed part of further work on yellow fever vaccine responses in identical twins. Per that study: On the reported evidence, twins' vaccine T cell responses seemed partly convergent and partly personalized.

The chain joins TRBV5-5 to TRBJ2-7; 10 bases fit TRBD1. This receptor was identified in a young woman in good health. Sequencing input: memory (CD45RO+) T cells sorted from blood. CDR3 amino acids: CASSWDRDRGSYEQYF. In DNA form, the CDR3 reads TGTGCCAGCAGCTGGGACCGGGACAGGGGCTCCTACGAGCAGTACTTC. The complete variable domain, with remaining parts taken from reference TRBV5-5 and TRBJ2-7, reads DAGVTQSPTHLIKTRGQQVTLRCSPISGHKSVSWYQQVLGQGPQFIFQYYEKEERGRGNFPDRFSARQFPNYSSELNVNALLLGDSALYLCASSWDRDRGSYEQYFGPGTRLTVT.